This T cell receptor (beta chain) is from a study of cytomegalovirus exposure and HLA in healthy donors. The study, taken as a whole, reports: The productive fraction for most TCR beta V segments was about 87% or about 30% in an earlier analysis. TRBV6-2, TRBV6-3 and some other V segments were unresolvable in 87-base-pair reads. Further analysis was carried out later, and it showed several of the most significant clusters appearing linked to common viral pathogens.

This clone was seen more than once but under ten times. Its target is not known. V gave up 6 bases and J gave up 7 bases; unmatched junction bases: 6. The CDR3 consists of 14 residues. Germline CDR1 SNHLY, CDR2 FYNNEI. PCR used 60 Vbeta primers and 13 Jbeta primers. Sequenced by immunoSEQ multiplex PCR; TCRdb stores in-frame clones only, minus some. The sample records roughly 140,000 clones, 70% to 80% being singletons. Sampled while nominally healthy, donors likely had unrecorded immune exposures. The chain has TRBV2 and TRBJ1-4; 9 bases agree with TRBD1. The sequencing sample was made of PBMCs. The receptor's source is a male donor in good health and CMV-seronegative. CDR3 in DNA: TGTGCCAGCAGCGCCCGGGACAGGGCTGAAAAACTGTTTTTT. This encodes CASSARDRAEKLFF. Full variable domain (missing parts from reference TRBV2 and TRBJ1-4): EPEVTQTPSHQVTQMGQEVILRCVPISNHLYFYWYRQILGQKVEFLVSFYNNEISEKSEIFDDQFSVERPDGSNFTLKIRSTKLEDSAMYFCASSARDRAEKLFFGSGTQLSVL.